These T cell receptor beta chains were read from a single sample in a study of T cells expressing NK-cell markers. For each CDR3 protein, TCRdb gives one entry from its re-call of the 5' RACE reads, without DNA. This repertoire includes about 260,000 distinct CDR3 sequences. The sequenced sample consisted of blood T cells: a sorted CD56 or NKG2C T cell subset, CD4+ or CD8+ T cells, or bulk PBMC T cells (not recorded which). These receptors all stem from a woman between 18 and 70 years old in good health. CDR3s include the opening cysteine and the closing phenylalanine or tryptophan.

cdr3_aa: CASSLLTGIPDTQYF
v_call: TRBV5-5
j_call: TRBJ2-3

cdr3_aa: CASSYLRGSIEAYEQYF
v_call: TRBV6-5
j_call: TRBJ2-7

cdr3_aa: CASSPRQGNSPLYF
v_call: TRBV3-1
j_call: TRBJ1-6

cdr3_aa: CASRHSSTWSGELFF
v_call: TRBV27
j_call: TRBJ2-2

cdr3_aa: CASSHLTSGGEETQYF
v_call: TRBV3-1
j_call: TRBJ2-5

cdr3_aa: CASSQRTLGNEQFF
v_call: TRBV3-1
j_call: TRBJ2-1

cdr3_aa: CSASRSTYEQYF
v_call: TRBV20-1
j_call: TRBJ2-7

cdr3_aa: CASSLQDEAYEQYF
v_call: TRBV7-2
j_call: TRBJ2-7

cdr3_aa: CASSTSGSAGGEQFF
v_call: TRBV19
j_call: TRBJ2-1

cdr3_aa: CASGTGQGIVGYTF
v_call: TRBV12-5
j_call: TRBJ1-2